This entry concerns a single T cell receptor beta chain. Antigen: not known. Germline V gene data show CDR1 as SGHTA and CDR2 as FQGTGA. V gave up 4 bases and J gave up 6 bases, with 21 bases separating them. The CDR3 length is 17 residues. The CD8 memory fraction combined CD45RO+ cells with TemRA cells (CCR7-negative CD45RA+). The entry originates in a study of shared clonotypes between healthy human individuals. Clones were read by immunoSEQ multiplex PCR, and TCRdb kept only the in-frame ones, dropping some. The data contain roughly 720,000 clones, about 90% of them singletons. General observations from the study: Even with large depth, rarefaction showed that sorted-subset sequencing was incomplete. Unshared clonotypes carried lower generation probabilities than those common to all four donors. There were few donors, and this limited the genetic and exposure-history diversity represented.

The V and J genes are TRBV7-3 and TRBJ2-2; D is perhaps TRBD2 (6 bases). Specimen: memory CD8+ T cells from PBMCs. Subset indicated: CD45RO+ cells pooled with CCR7-negative TemRA cells. The receptor comes from a man between 18 and 35 years old in good health. Some clones in this sample may be carry-over from other donors' samples. This chain's CDR3 is CASSSVFRGSQAGELFF. In nucleotides, the CDR3 is TGTGCCAGCAGCTCGGTGTTTCGGGGGAGTCAGGCCGGGGAGCTGTTTTTT.